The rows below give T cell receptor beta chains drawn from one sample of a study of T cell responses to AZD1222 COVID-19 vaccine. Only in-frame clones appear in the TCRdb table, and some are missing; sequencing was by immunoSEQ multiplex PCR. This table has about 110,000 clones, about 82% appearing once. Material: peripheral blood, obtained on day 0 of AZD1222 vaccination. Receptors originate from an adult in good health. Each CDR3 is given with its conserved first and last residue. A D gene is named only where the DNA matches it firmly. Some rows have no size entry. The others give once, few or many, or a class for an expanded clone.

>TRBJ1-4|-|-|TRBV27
CASSRRSPDEKLFF
TGTGCCAGCAGCAGAAGATCACCTGACGAAAAACTGTTTTTT
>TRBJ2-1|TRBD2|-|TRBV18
CASSPPLFQRGFNNEQFF
TGTGCCAGCTCACCACCGTTGTTCCAGCGGGGGTTCAACAATGAGCAGTTCTTC
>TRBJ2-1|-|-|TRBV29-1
CSVELGGGYNEQFF
TGCAGCGTTGAGTTGGGGGGCGGGTACAATGAGCAGTTCTTC
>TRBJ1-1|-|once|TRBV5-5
CASSLSLLNTEAFF
TGTGCCAGCAGCTTGTCCCTGTTGAACACTGAAGCTTTCTTT
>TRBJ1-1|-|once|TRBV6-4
CASSHQGTARTEAFF
TGTGCCAGCAGTCACCAGGGAACGGCTAGAACTGAAGCTTTCTTT
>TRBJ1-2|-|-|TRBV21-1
CASTEKDGTDYGYTF
TGTGCCAGCACCGAAAAGGACGGTACTGACTATGGCTACACCTTC
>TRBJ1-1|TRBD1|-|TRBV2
CAWGQGVMNTEAFF
TGTGCCTGGGGACAGGGTGTTATGAACACTGAAGCTTTCTTT
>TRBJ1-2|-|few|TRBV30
CAWSVHGGANYGYTF
TGTGCCTGGAGTGTACATGGGGGCGCTAACTATGGCTACACCTTC
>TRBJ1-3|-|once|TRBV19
CASSIQGYMDGNTIYF
TGTGCCAGTAGTATTCAGGGATACATGGACGGAAACACCATATATTTT
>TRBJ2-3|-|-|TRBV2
CASIYKETDTQYF
TGTGCCAGCATCTATAAGGAAACAGATACGCAGTATTTT
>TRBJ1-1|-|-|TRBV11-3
CASSKDLGNTEAFF
TGTGCCAGCAGCAAGGATCTGGGGAACACTGAAGCTTTCTTT
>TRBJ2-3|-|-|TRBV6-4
CASIEPGKSTDTQYF
TGTGCCAGCATTGAACCCGGGAAAAGCACAGATACGCAGTATTTT
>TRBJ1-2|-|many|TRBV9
CASSLGPQLANYGYTF
TGTGCCAGCAGCCTGGGCCCACAGTTAGCTAACTATGGCTACACCTTC
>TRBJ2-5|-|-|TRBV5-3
CARSAGGAETQYF
TGTGCCAGAAGCGCGGGCGGGGCAGAGACCCAGTACTTC
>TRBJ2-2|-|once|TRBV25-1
CATQALDRLTGELFF
TGTGCCACCCAGGCCCTCGACAGACTCACCGGGGAGCTGTTTTTT
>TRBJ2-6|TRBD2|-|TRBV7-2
CASSLAGGSGANVLTF
TGTGCCAGCAGCTTAGCGGGGGGGTCTGGGGCCAACGTCCTGACTTTC
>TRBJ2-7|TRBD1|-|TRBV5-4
CASSLYRGVYEQYF
TGTGCCAGCAGCTTGTACAGGGGCGTCTACGAGCAGTACTTC
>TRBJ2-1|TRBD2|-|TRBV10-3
CASTGTSGSSYNEQFF
TGTGCCAGCACGGGGACTAGCGGCTCCTCCTACAATGAGCAGTTCTTC
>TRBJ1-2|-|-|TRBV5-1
CASSPDRNYGYTF
TGCGCCAGCAGCCCAGACAGGAACTATGGCTACACCTTC
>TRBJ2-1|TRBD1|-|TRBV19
CASSIQSGGWTYNEQFF
TGTGCCAGTAGTATACAGTCAGGGGGCTGGACCTACAATGAGCAGTTCTTC
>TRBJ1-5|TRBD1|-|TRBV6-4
CASSPQGEWGQPQHF
TGTGCCAGCAGTCCACAGGGGGAATGGGGTCAGCCCCAGCATTTT
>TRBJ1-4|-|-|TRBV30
CAWIRQAGLSEKLFF
TGTGCCTGGATCCGTCAAGCAGGGCTTAGTGAAAAACTGTTTTTT
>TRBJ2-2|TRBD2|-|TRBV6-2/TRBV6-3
CASSYPRNPGGPLTGELFF
TGTGCCAGCAGTTACCCCCGAAACCCGGGGGGGCCGCTCACCGGGGAGCTGTTTTTT
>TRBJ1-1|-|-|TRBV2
CASSSARGDTEAFF
TGTGCCAGCAGTTCGGCACGGGGCGACACTGAAGCTTTCTTT
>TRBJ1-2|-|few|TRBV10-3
CAIRRQKINYGYTF
TGTGCCATCAGAAGACAGAAAATTAACTATGGCTACACCTTC
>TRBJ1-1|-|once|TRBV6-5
CASLGGNTEAFF
TGTGCCAGCTTGGGGGGGAACACTGAAGCTTTCTTT
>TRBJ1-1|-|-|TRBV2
CASSDTKNTEAFF
TGTGCCAGCAGTGACACCAAGAACACTGAAGCTTTCTTT
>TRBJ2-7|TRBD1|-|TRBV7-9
CASSSWDRVGYEQYF
TGTGCCAGCAGCTCCTGGGACAGGGTGGGCTACGAGCAGTACTTC
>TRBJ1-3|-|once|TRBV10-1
CATRPGGNAEDTIYF
TGCGCCACAAGGCCGGGGGGGAATGCCGAGGACACCATATATTTT
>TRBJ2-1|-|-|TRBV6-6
CASSYATNLEQFF
TGTGCCAGCAGTTACGCAACTAATCTTGAGCAGTTCTTC
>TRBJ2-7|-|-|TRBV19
CASSGQGGQNEQYF
TGTGCCAGTAGTGGGCAGGGGGGCCAAAACGAGCAGTACTTC
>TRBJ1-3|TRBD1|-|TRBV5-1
CASSWTGGNTIYF
TGCGCCAGCAGCTGGACAGGGGGAAACACCATATATTTT
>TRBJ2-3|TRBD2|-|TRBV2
CASGRGGPTDTQYF
TGTGCCAGCGGGAGGGGAGGGCCTACAGATACGCAGTATTTT
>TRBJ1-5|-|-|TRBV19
CASRPPRTQGGNQPQHF
TGTGCCAGTAGACCCCCCCGCACACAGGGTGGCAATCAGCCCCAGCATTTT
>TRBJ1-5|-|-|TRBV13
CASRRAGSNQPQHF
TGTGCCAGCCGTCGGGCGGGTAGCAATCAGCCCCAGCATTTT
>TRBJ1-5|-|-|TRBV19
CASSIGGTLNGPQHF
TGTGCCAGTAGTATAGGGGGGACCCTAAACGGACCCCAGCATTTT
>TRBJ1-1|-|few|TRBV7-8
CASTRDGGNTEAFF
TGTGCCAGCACCCGGGACGGAGGGAACACTGAAGCTTTCTTT
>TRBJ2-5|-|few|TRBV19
CASSIVLGGQETQYF
TGTGCCAGTAGTATCGTGTTGGGCGGCCAAGAGACCCAGTACTTC
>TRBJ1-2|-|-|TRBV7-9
CASSLEGFLYGYTF
TGTGCCAGCAGCTTAGAGGGCTTCCTCTATGGCTACACCTTC
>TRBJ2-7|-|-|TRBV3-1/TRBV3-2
CASSRDWVYEQYF
TGTGCCAGCAGCCGGGACTGGGTGTACGAGCAGTACTTC
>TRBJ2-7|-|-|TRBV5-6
CASSSLSSMGLLTTYEQYF
TGTGCCAGCAGTAGTTTATCGTCAATGGGATTACTAACTACCTACGAGCAGTACTTC
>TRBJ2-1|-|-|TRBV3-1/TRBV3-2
CASSQNTYNEQFF
TGTGCCAGCAGCCAGAACACCTACAATGAGCAGTTCTTC
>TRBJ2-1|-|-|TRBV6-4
CASSAGPGSYNEQFF
TGTGCCAGCAGTGCAGGGCCAGGTTCCTACAATGAGCAGTTCTTC
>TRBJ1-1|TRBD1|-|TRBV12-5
CASGKTGTANGANTEAFF
TGTGCTAGTGGTAAAACCGGGACAGCAAACGGTGCGAACACTGAAGCTTTCTTT
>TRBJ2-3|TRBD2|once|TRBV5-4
CASSLEAGLGTDTQYF
TGTGCCAGCAGCTTGGAAGCGGGGCTGGGCACAGATACGCAGTATTTT
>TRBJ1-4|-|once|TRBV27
CASSLGTGARLFF
TGTGCCAGCAGTTTGGGGACTGGGGCGAGGCTGTTTTTT
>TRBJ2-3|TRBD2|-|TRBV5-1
CASSPITSGGPSDTQYF
TGCGCCAGCAGCCCGATTACTAGCGGGGGGCCATCAGATACGCAGTATTTT
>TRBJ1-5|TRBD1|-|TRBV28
CAGQGAEGYSNQPQHF
TGTGCCGGACAGGGGGCCGAGGGCTATAGCAATCAGCCCCAGCATTTT
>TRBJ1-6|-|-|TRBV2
CASNEDSGSPLHF
TGTGCCAGCAACGAGGACTCTGGTTCACCCCTCCACTTT
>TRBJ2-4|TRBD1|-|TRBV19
CASRLGQGEAKNIQYF
TGTGCCAGTAGGCTGGGACAGGGGGAAGCCAAAAACATTCAGTACTTC
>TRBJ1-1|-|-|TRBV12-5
CASGLVRTAMNTEAFF
TGTGCTAGTGGTTTGGTACGCACAGCGATGAACACTGAAGCTTTCTTT
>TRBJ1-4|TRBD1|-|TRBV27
CASTNWAGGEKLFF
TGTGCCAGCACCAACTGGGCAGGGGGAGAAAAACTGTTTTTT
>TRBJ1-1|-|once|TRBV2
CASRIEYIYTEAFF
TGTGCCAGCAGGATTGAATATATATACACTGAAGCTTTCTTT
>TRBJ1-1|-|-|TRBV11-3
CASSFAGAEAFF
TGTGCCAGCAGCTTTGCCGGGGCTGAAGCTTTCTTT
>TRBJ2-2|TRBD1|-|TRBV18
CASSPSGQGLNTGELFF
TGTGCCAGCTCACCATCGGGACAGGGGTTAAACACCGGGGAGCTGTTTTTT